Reported below is one T cell receptor (beta chain). V was clipped by 4 bases and J by 1 base, with 14 bases between them. This CDR3 has 15 amino acids. Germline CDR1 is SGHTA and CDR2 is FQGNSA. PCR employed 60 Vbeta and 13 Jbeta primers. Libraries were prepared by immunoSEQ multiplex PCR; TCRdb keeps only in-frame clonotypes and omits some of them. Seen here are 150,000 to 200,000 clones, 80% observed once, and the top ten hold 6.5% to 8.5%. This sample was included in a study of cytomegalovirus exposure and HLA in healthy donors. Input material: PBMCs. The TCR was taken from a man aged 25 to 40 in good health and CMV-seropositive. The chain uses TRBV7-2 and TRBJ2-7, with D possibly being TRBD2 (6 bases). CDR3 residues: CASSSRDFGSYEQYF. Here the CDR3 DNA reads TGTGCCAGCAGCTCTAGGGACTTCGGATCCTACGAGCAGTACTTC.